This entry is about one T cell receptor beta chain. As to treatment: oral pan-JAK inhibitor, 5-10 mg twice daily. The sample comes from a study of CD8+ T cells in alopecia areata. Germline CDR1 and CDR2: SGHTA and FQGNSA. The CDR3 has 15 residues. The V and J ends lost 8 bases and 1 base respectively, with 18 bases between them. RNA extraction and reverse transcription yielded cDNA as sequencing template. Libraries were prepared by immunoSEQ multiplex PCR; TCRdb keeps only in-frame clonotypes and omits some of them. The data contain about 120,000 clones, 53% of them seen just once; the ten biggest clones take up approximately 0.46%.

The TCR comes from a human donor with alopecia areata. Source: CD4+ T cells sorted from blood, taken at week 4, from a patient treated with tofacitinib. The V gene is TRBV7-2, the J gene TRBJ2-7; D call uncertain. CDR3 sequence: CASSLSRGASYEQYF. The CDR3 DNA is TGTGCCAGCTCCCTCTCGAGAGGCGCTTCCTACGAGCAGTACTTC.